A selection of T cell receptor beta chains follows, all from one sample in a study of blood T cell repertoires in COVID-19. Assay: immunoSEQ multiplex PCR; the TCRdb copy retains only in-frame clones and omits some. This sample has 60,000 or so clones; 76% occur once, and the top ten carry approximately 6.8%. The sample taken for sequencing was peripheral blood. These receptors were collected from a woman aged 45-60 years with active or convalescent COVID-19. The CDR3 runs from the conserved cysteine through the conserved F or W. A D gene is named only where the DNA matches it firmly. Clone size is stated in some rows and not others, as once, few, many or a class when expanded.

CDR3 protein: CASSPTGIYGYTF; CDR3 DNA: TGTGCCAGCAGCCCGACAGGGATATATGGCTACACCTTC; CDR3 length: 13; clone size: NA; J gene: TRBJ1-2; D gene: TRBD1; V gene: TRBV6-5
CDR3 protein: CASSLLGLAGQWGRADTQYF; CDR3 DNA: TGCGCCAGCAGCCTCCTAGGACTAGCGGGTCAATGGGGTAGGGCAGATACGCAGTATTTT; CDR3 length: 20; clone size: NA; J gene: TRBJ2-3; D gene: TRBD2; V gene: TRBV4-1
CDR3 protein: CASSPGTEGGYTF; CDR3 DNA: TGTGCCAGCAGTCCCGGGACGGAGGGTGGCTACACCTTC; CDR3 length: 13; clone size: NA; J gene: TRBJ1-2; D gene: NA; V gene: TRBV12-3/TRBV12-4
CDR3 protein: CASTPFYGGGPTDTQYF; CDR3 DNA: TGTGCCAGCACCCCCTTTTACGGCGGGGGCCCCACAGATACGCAGTATTTT; CDR3 length: 17; clone size: NA; J gene: TRBJ2-3; D gene: NA; V gene: TRBV6-7
CDR3 protein: CASSYGRTGTGYEQYF; CDR3 DNA: TGTGCCAGCAGTTATGGGAGGACTGGCACGGGGTACGAGCAGTACTTC; CDR3 length: 16; clone size: NA; J gene: TRBJ2-7; D gene: NA; V gene: TRBV6-6
CDR3 protein: CASSQKEGGTTNEKLFF; CDR3 DNA: TGTGCCAGCAGCCAAAAGGAAGGGGGCACAACTAATGAAAAACTGTTTTTT; CDR3 length: 17; clone size: NA; J gene: TRBJ1-4; D gene: TRBD1; V gene: TRBV9
CDR3 protein: CAWRQSGVTYEQYF; CDR3 DNA: TGTGCCTGGAGGCAAAGCGGGGTCACCTACGAGCAGTACTTC; CDR3 length: 14; clone size: NA; J gene: TRBJ2-7; D gene: TRBD2; V gene: TRBV30
CDR3 protein: CASTLTSGYNEQFF; CDR3 DNA: TGTGCCAGTACCCTAACTAGCGGTTACAATGAGCAGTTCTTC; CDR3 length: 14; clone size: NA; J gene: TRBJ2-1; D gene: TRBD2; V gene: TRBV19
CDR3 protein: CAWSVGGSSGNTIYF; CDR3 DNA: TGTGCCTGGAGTGTAGGGGGCAGCTCTGGAAACACCATATATTTT; CDR3 length: 15; clone size: once; J gene: TRBJ1-3; D gene: TRBD1; V gene: TRBV30
CDR3 protein: CASIPEGAGNTEAFF; CDR3 DNA: TGTGCCAGCATCCCCGAAGGGGCTGGGAACACTGAAGCTTTCTTT; CDR3 length: 15; clone size: many; J gene: TRBJ1-1; D gene: NA; V gene: TRBV6-2/TRBV6-3
CDR3 protein: CASQGFRAGNTIYF; CDR3 DNA: TGTGCCAGCCAGGGATTCCGGGCTGGAAACACCATATATTTT; CDR3 length: 14; clone size: NA; J gene: TRBJ1-3; D gene: NA; V gene: TRBV6-5
CDR3 protein: CASSFDRGHGGYTF; CDR3 DNA: TGTGCCAGCAGTTTCGACAGGGGGCATGGAGGCTACACCTTC; CDR3 length: 14; clone size: NA; J gene: TRBJ1-2; D gene: TRBD1; V gene: TRBV27
CDR3 protein: CASRGLAGLNEQFF; CDR3 DNA: TGTGCCAGTAGGGGACTAGCGGGATTAAATGAGCAGTTCTTC; CDR3 length: 14; clone size: NA; J gene: TRBJ2-1; D gene: TRBD2; V gene: TRBV19
CDR3 protein: CAWEIGGNSPLHF; CDR3 DNA: TGTGCCTGGGAAATAGGGGGTAATTCACCCCTCCACTTT; CDR3 length: 13; clone size: NA; J gene: TRBJ1-6; D gene: NA; V gene: TRBV30
CDR3 protein: CASSHIAEAFF; CDR3 DNA: TGTGCCAGCAGCCATATTGCTGAAGCTTTCTTT; CDR3 length: 11; clone size: NA; J gene: TRBJ1-1; D gene: NA; V gene: TRBV3-1/TRBV3-2
CDR3 protein: CASSPGQASSYEQYF; CDR3 DNA: TGTGCCAGCAGCCCCGGACAGGCCAGCTCCTACGAGCAGTACTTC; CDR3 length: 15; clone size: NA; J gene: TRBJ2-7; D gene: TRBD1; V gene: TRBV4-2
CDR3 protein: CATHPADMNTEAFF; CDR3 DNA: TGTGCCACCCACCCCGCAGACATGAACACTGAAGCTTTCTTT; CDR3 length: 14; clone size: NA; J gene: TRBJ1-1; D gene: NA; V gene: TRBV6-5
CDR3 protein: CASSLDSRWGYTF; CDR3 DNA: TGTGCCAGCAGCTTGGACAGTCGGTGGGGCTACACCTTC; CDR3 length: 13; clone size: NA; J gene: TRBJ1-2; D gene: NA; V gene: TRBV5-5
CDR3 protein: CASSYSGDYGYTF; CDR3 DNA: TGTGCCAGCAGTTACTCAGGGGACTATGGCTACACCTTC; CDR3 length: 13; clone size: NA; J gene: TRBJ1-2; D gene: NA; V gene: TRBV6-6
CDR3 protein: CASSSPEAVETQYF; CDR3 DNA: TGTGCCAGCAGCTCTCCCGAGGCGGTAGAGACCCAGTACTTC; CDR3 length: 14; clone size: NA; J gene: TRBJ2-5; D gene: NA; V gene: TRBV11-2
CDR3 protein: CSIDRATDYGYTF; CDR3 DNA: TGCAGCATCGACAGGGCGACGGACTATGGCTACACCTTC; CDR3 length: 13; clone size: NA; J gene: TRBJ1-2; D gene: TRBD1; V gene: TRBV29-1
CDR3 protein: CASSQDDMAGATDTQYF; CDR3 DNA: TGTGCCAGCAGCCAAGATGATATGGCGGGAGCGACAGATACGCAGTATTTT; CDR3 length: 17; clone size: NA; J gene: TRBJ2-3; D gene: TRBD2; V gene: TRBV4-2
CDR3 protein: CASSLLGGGSPLHF; CDR3 DNA: TGTGCCAGCAGCTTATTAGGCGGAGGTTCACCCCTCCACTTT; CDR3 length: 14; clone size: few; J gene: TRBJ1-6; D gene: NA; V gene: TRBV7-2
CDR3 protein: CASSVSGWNTEAFF; CDR3 DNA: TGTGCCAGTAGTGTGAGCGGGTGGAACACTGAAGCTTTCTTT; CDR3 length: 14; clone size: NA; J gene: TRBJ1-1; D gene: NA; V gene: TRBV19
CDR3 protein: CASSPAGQGEKLFF; CDR3 DNA: TGTGCCAGCAGCCCGGCGGGACAGGGGGAAAAACTGTTTTTT; CDR3 length: 14; clone size: NA; J gene: TRBJ1-4; D gene: TRBD1; V gene: TRBV6-1
CDR3 protein: CASSFAAGTGSYTF; CDR3 DNA: TGTGCCAGCAGCTTCGCAGCCGGGACAGGGTCGTACACCTTC; CDR3 length: 14; clone size: few; J gene: TRBJ1-2; D gene: TRBD1; V gene: TRBV7-9
CDR3 protein: CASSIFGGYTEAFF; CDR3 DNA: TGTGCCAGTAGTATATTTGGAGGGTACACTGAAGCTTTCTTT; CDR3 length: 14; clone size: NA; J gene: TRBJ1-1; D gene: NA; V gene: TRBV19
CDR3 protein: CASSPRGIHEQYF; CDR3 DNA: TGTGCCAGCAGCCCCAGAGGGATTCACGAGCAGTACTTC; CDR3 length: 13; clone size: NA; J gene: TRBJ2-7; D gene: NA; V gene: TRBV2
CDR3 protein: CASSLSGLADSDEQFF; CDR3 DNA: TGCGCCAGCAGCCTTTCAGGGCTAGCGGATTCCGATGAGCAGTTCTTC; CDR3 length: 16; clone size: NA; J gene: TRBJ2-1; D gene: TRBD2; V gene: TRBV4-3
CDR3 protein: CASSLRGTDSNQPQHF; CDR3 DNA: TGTGCCAGCAGTTTAAGGGGGACAGATAGCAATCAGCCCCAGCATTTT; CDR3 length: 16; clone size: NA; J gene: TRBJ1-5; D gene: TRBD1; V gene: TRBV27
CDR3 protein: CASSQEEGQGSTQPQHF; CDR3 DNA: TGTGCCAGCAGCCAAGAAGAAGGCCAGGGAAGCACTCAGCCCCAGCATTTT; CDR3 length: 17; clone size: few; J gene: TRBJ1-5; D gene: NA; V gene: TRBV3-1/TRBV3-2
CDR3 protein: CASGESYEQYF; CDR3 DNA: TGTGCCAGCGGGGAGAGCTACGAGCAGTACTTC; CDR3 length: 11; clone size: NA; J gene: TRBJ2-7; D gene: NA; V gene: TRBV2
CDR3 protein: CASSVDGVYNEQFF; CDR3 DNA: TGTGCCAGCAGTGTCGACGGGGTCTACAATGAGCAGTTCTTC; CDR3 length: 14; clone size: medium-sized; J gene: TRBJ2-1; D gene: NA; V gene: TRBV27
CDR3 protein: CATSRDQRAVMNTEAFF; CDR3 DNA: TGTGCCACCAGCAGAGATCAGCGGGCAGTTATGAACACTGAAGCTTTCTTT; CDR3 length: 17; clone size: NA; J gene: TRBJ1-1; D gene: NA; V gene: TRBV15
CDR3 protein: CASSLGGGPQGEQYF; CDR3 DNA: TGCGCCAGCAGCTTGGGAGGTGGGCCTCAGGGCGAGCAGTACTTC; CDR3 length: 15; clone size: few; J gene: TRBJ2-7; D gene: NA; V gene: TRBV5-1
CDR3 protein: CASSFFLGRTNEKLFF; CDR3 DNA: TGTGCCAGCAGCTTCTTCCTGGGGAGAACTAATGAAAAACTGTTTTTT; CDR3 length: 16; clone size: NA; J gene: TRBJ1-4; D gene: NA; V gene: TRBV11-2
CDR3 protein: CASSHPGSNQPQHF; CDR3 DNA: TGTGCCAGCAGCCACCCGGGGTCCAATCAGCCCCAGCATTTT; CDR3 length: 14; clone size: NA; J gene: TRBJ1-5; D gene: NA; V gene: TRBV4-2
CDR3 protein: CASSLGSWYEQYF; CDR3 DNA: TGTGCCAGCAGCTTGGGGAGTTGGTACGAGCAGTACTTC; CDR3 length: 13; clone size: NA; J gene: TRBJ2-7; D gene: NA; V gene: TRBV11-2
CDR3 protein: CASSEMGRSSGNTIYF; CDR3 DNA: TGTGCCAGCAGTGAAATGGGGAGGAGCTCTGGAAACACCATATATTTT; CDR3 length: 16; clone size: NA; J gene: TRBJ1-3; D gene: NA; V gene: TRBV2
CDR3 protein: CASKGDHYGYTF; CDR3 DNA: TGTGCCAGCAAGGGGGACCACTATGGCTACACCTTC; CDR3 length: 12; clone size: once; J gene: TRBJ1-2; D gene: NA; V gene: TRBV2
CDR3 protein: CASSSREEGYTF; CDR3 DNA: TGTGCCAGCAGCTCTCGGGAGGAAGGCTACACCTTC; CDR3 length: 12; clone size: NA; J gene: TRBJ1-2; D gene: NA; V gene: TRBV7-9
CDR3 protein: CASSIGQEFYEQYF; CDR3 DNA: TGTGCCAGTAGTATTGGGCAGGAATTCTACGAGCAGTACTTC; CDR3 length: 14; clone size: NA; J gene: TRBJ2-7; D gene: NA; V gene: TRBV19
CDR3 protein: CATGGEANEKLFF; CDR3 DNA: TGTGCTACCGGGGGGGAGGCTAATGAAAAACTGTTTTTT; CDR3 length: 13; clone size: NA; J gene: TRBJ1-4; D gene: NA; V gene: TRBV3-1/TRBV3-2
CDR3 protein: CASSPTGAKEDYTF; CDR3 DNA: TGTGCCAGCAGCCCCACAGGGGCCAAGGAAGACTACACCTTC; CDR3 length: 14; clone size: once; J gene: TRBJ1-2; D gene: TRBD1; V gene: TRBV5-4